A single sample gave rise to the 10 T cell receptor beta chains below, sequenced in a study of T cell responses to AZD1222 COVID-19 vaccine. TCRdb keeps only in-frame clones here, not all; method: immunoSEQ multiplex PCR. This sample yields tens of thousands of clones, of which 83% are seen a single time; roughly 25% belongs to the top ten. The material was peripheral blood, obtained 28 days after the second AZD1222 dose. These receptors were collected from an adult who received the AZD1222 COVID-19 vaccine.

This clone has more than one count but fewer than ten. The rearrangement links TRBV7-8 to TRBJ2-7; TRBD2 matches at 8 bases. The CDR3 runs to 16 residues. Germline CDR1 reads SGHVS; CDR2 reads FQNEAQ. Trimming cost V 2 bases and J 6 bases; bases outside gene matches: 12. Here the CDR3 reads CASSLNPGGGGGEQYF. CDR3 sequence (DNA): TGTGCCAGCAGCTTAAACCCCGGGGGGGGTGGTGGCGAGCAGTACTTC.

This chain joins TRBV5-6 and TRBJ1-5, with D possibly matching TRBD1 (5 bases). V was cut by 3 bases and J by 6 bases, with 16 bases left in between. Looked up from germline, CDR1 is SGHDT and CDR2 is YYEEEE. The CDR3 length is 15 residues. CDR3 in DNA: TGTGCCAGCAGCTGGGGTTCGGGGGTGGGTCAGCCCCAGCATTTT. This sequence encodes CASSWGSGVGQPQHF.

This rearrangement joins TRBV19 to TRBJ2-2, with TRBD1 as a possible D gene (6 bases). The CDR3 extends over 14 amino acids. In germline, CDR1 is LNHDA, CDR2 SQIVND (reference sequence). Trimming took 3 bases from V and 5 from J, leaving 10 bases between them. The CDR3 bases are TGTGCCAGTAGTATTTACAGGGAAACCGGGGAGCTGTTTTTT. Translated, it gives CASSIYRETGELFF.

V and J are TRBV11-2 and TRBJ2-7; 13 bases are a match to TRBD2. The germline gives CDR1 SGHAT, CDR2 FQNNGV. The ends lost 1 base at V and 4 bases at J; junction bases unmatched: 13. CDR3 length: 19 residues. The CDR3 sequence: CASSLVLGLAGFGRYEQYF. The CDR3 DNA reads TGTGCCAGCAGCTTAGTTCTGGGACTAGCGGGATTCGGACGGTACGAGCAGTACTTC.

In DNA, the CDR3 is TGTGCCAGTAGTATCCAGAGGGGGGGCAATCAGCCCCAGCATTTT. Its translation: CASSIQRGGNQPQHF. J is TRBJ1-5 and V is TRBV19; D might be TRBD1 (6 bases). The CDR3 sequence is 15 residues long. CDR1 and CDR2 from the germline V gene are LNHDA and SQIVND (reference sequence). Trimming removed 3 bases at V and 2 bases at J, with 11 bases between.

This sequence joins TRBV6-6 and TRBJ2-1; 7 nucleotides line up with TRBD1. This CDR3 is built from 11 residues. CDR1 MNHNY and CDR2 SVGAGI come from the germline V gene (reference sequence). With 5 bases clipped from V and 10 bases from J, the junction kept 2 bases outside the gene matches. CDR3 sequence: CASSDRVEQFF. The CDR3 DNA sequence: TGTGCCAGCAGTGACAGGGTAGAGCAGTTCTTC.

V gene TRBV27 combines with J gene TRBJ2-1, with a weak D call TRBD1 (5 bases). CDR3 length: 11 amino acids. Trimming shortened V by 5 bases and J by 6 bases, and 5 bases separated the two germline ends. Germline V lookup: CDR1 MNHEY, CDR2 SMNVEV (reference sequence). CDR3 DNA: TGTGCCAGCAGTGACAGCAATGAGCAGTTCTTC. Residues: CASSDSNEQFF.

DNA for the CDR3: TGTGCCAGCAGTCGTCTTCGCGGATCGAACTACGAGCAGTACTTC. Translated, it gives CASSRLRGSNYEQYF. The chain recombines TRBV6-5 with TRBJ2-7; no reliable D call. The CDR3 length is 15 residues. Between the trimmed V and J ends, which lost 5 bases and 3 bases, there was a span of 17 bases. From germline, CDR1 is MNHEY and CDR2 SVGAGI.

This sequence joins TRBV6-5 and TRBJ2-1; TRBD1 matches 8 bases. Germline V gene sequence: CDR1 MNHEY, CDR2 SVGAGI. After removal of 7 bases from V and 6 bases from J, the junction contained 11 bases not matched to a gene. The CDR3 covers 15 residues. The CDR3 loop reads CASTEGQGVGNEQFF. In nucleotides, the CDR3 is TGTGCCAGCACCGAAGGACAGGGAGTTGGCAATGAGCAGTTCTTC.

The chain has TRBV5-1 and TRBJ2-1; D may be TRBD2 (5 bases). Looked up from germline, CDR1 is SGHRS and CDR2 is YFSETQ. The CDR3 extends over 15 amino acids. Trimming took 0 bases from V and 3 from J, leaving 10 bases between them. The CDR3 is CASSLEGRGYNEQFF. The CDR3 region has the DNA TGCGCCAGCAGCTTGGAAGGACGGGGCTACAATGAGCAGTTCTTC.